Detailed here is one TCR beta chain. The CDR3 consists of 12 residues. From germline, CDR1 is GTSNPN and CDR2 SVGIG (reference sequence). Trimming left V 8 bases short and J 3 bases short, with 14 bases between. These data belong to a study of CD8+ T cells in alopecia areata. RNA extraction was followed by reverse transcription into cDNA, which acted as the sequencing template. This table comes from immunoSEQ multiplex PCR, and its TCRdb copy is limited to in-frame clones, with some not included. The sample consists of roughly 150,000 clones, 40% to 50% of them appearing once. This clonotype was sampled from a human donor with alopecia areata. J is TRBJ2-7 and V is TRBV30; D remains ambiguous. Sequencing was done on a sample of CD4+ T cells sorted from blood. The CDR3 sequence: CAGTWGNYEQYF. DNA of the CDR3: TGTGCCGGAACATGGGGTAACTACGAGCAGTACTTC. Variable domain in full (rest from reference TRBV30 and TRBJ2-7): SQTIHQWPATLVQPVGSPLSLECTVEGTSNPNLYWYRQAAGRGLQLLFYSVGIGQISSEVPQNLSASRPQDRQFILSSKKLLLSDSGFYLCAGTWGNYEQYFGPGTRLTVT.